The 18 T cell receptor beta chains presented below share a single source sample, sequenced in a study of beta chain features in type 1 diabetes. Notes on the study in general: Shortening that was moderate but significant affected the TCRB CDR3s of Type 1 diabetes patients in all four CD4+ subsets.

cDNA synthesis used the whole RNA isolate, giving expressed TCRB sequences. Assay: immunoSEQ multiplex PCR; the TCRdb copy retains only in-frame clones and omits some. Among 250,000 to 300,000 clones listed, less than 30% were seen once. These receptors lack a known antigen. Material: naive CD4+ T cells from blood. Receptors originate from a woman in her 30s with type 1 diabetes.

The rearrangement uses TRBV11-3 and TRBJ1-2, with 7 bases lining up with TRBD1. This CDR3 has 13 amino acids. Germline-derived CDR1 and CDR2 are SGHNT and YENEEA. The V and J ends lost 5 bases and 4 bases, in that order; junction bases with no gene match: 4. CDR3 in DNA: TGTGCCAGCAGCCAGGGACAGTTCTATGGCTACACCTTC. It is translated as CASSQGQFYGYTF.

The chain uses TRBV7-9 and TRBJ2-3; 7 bases are shared with TRBD2. The CDR3 has 16 residues. Germline CDR1 and CDR2: SEHNR and FQNEAQ (reference sequence). J gave up 2 bases and V 1 base, and 6 bases lay outside the gene matches. CDR3 region: CASSLGLADPTDTQYF. DNA for the CDR3: TGTGCCAGCAGCTTAGGGCTAGCGGACCCCACAGATACGCAGTATTTT.

V is TRBV29-1 and J is TRBJ2-6, with D maybe TRBD1 (6 bases). The CDR3 is 15 residues long. The V and J ends lost 7 bases and 0 bases respectively, with 13 bases between them. The germline gives CDR1 SQVTM, CDR2 ANQGSEA. DNA for the CDR3: TGCAGCGCCGCGTCAGGGGACTCTGGGGCCAACGTCCTGACTTTC. Protein product: CSAASGDSGANVLTF.

This clone occurred once. The chain uses TRBV7-3 and TRBJ1-2; D is possibly TRBD1 (5 bases). Germline V lookup: CDR1 SGHTA, CDR2 FQGTGA. The CDR3 is 14 amino acids. Trimming removed 5 bases from V and 3 bases from J, with 13 bases in between. CDR3 residues: CASSQAGTDYGYTF. In DNA, the CDR3 is TGTGCCAGCAGCCAAGCCGGGACTGACTATGGCTACACCTTC.

This clone was picked up a small number of times. The chain has TRBV5-1 and TRBJ1-1, with D possibly matching TRBD1 (5 bases). In germline, CDR1 is SGHRS, CDR2 YFSETQ. The CDR3 loop spans 15 amino acids. The V gene lost 6 bases and the J gene lost 3 bases, with 18 bases spanning the gap. The CDR3 protein is CASNLGEGTHTEAFF. The CDR3 DNA reads as TGCGCCAGCAACCTGGGGGAGGGGACGCACACTGAAGCTTTCTTT.

This clone was counted only a few times. V usage is TRBV29-1 and J usage is TRBJ2-1; no definite D call. Germline V lookup: CDR1 SQVTM, CDR2 ANQGSEA. V lost 4 bases, J lost 5 bases, and 6 bases lay in between. CDR3 length equals 11 residues. This CDR3 reads CSVVPDNEQFF. The CDR3, as DNA: TGCAGCGTTGTGCCGGACAATGAGCAGTTCTTC.

V is TRBV5-1 and J is TRBJ2-1; 12 bases map to TRBD2. Trimming at V came to 2 bases and at J to 6 bases, leaving 6 bases not matched to a gene. CDR1 and CDR2 from the germline V gene are SGHRS and YFSETQ. The CDR3 totals 16 residues. CDR3 region: CASSFELAGGGNEQFF. The CDR3, as DNA: TGCGCCAGCAGCTTTGAACTAGCGGGAGGTGGCAATGAGCAGTTCTTC.

This clone has only a few counts. The CDR3 loop is CASSPGQVVSYEQYF. CDR3 nucleotides: TGTGCCAGCTCACCAGGACAGGTGGTGTCCTACGAGCAGTACTTC. The J gene is TRBJ2-7, the V gene TRBV18; 7 bases fit TRBD1. CDR3 length: 15 residues. Germline values: CDR1 KGHSH, CDR2 LQKENI. Losses at the gene ends were 2 bases for V and 1 base for J; bases not matched to a gene: 5.

CDR3 bases: TGTGCCAGTAGTATGGGACTGGACCACACAGATACGCAGTATTTT. The encoded protein is CASSMGLDHTDTQYF. The rearrangement joins TRBV19 to TRBJ2-3; maybe TRBD2 (6 bases). CDR1 is LNHDA, CDR2 SQIVND, per germline (reference sequence). The V gene lost 3 bases and the J gene lost 2 bases, with 12 bases spanning the gap. The CDR3 runs to 15 residues.

J is TRBJ2-5 and V is TRBV19; TRBD1 might be the D (5 bases). Trimming removed 9 bases at V and 6 bases at J, with 11 bases between. CDR3 length: 11 amino acids. Per the germline V gene, CDR1 is LNHDA and CDR2 is SQIVND (reference sequence). CDR3 loop: CASRDRQTQYF. CDR3 bases: TGTGCCAGCAGGGATCGGCAGACCCAGTACTTC.

In this sample, this clone turned up a few times. The rearrangement joins TRBV7-8 to TRBJ2-2; tentatively, D is TRBD2 (6 bases). V was pared by 1 base and J by 6 bases, with 9 bases between. CDR1 and CDR2 from the germline V gene are SGHVS and FQNEAQ. The CDR3 has 14 residues. CDR3 coding DNA: TGTGCCAGCAGCTTAGTTCCGGGGGCCGGGGAGCTGTTTTTT. This encodes CASSLVPGAGELFF.

This clone was recorded once. V and J are TRBV7-2 and TRBJ2-1; 7 nucleotides align to TRBD2. The CDR3 extends over 16 amino acids. Germline V CDR1 and CDR2: SGHTA, FQGNSA. With 4 bases clipped from V and 3 bases from J, the junction kept 9 bases outside the gene matches. The CDR3 DNA follows: TGTGCCAGCAGCTCCGCACGACTAGCAGACTACAATGAGCAGTTCTTC. It specifies CASSSARLADYNEQFF.

The V gene is TRBV15, the J gene TRBJ2-3; D gene ambiguous. Germline V gives CDR1 LNHNV, CDR2 YYDKDF (reference sequence). V lost 6 bases and J 1 base, leaving 11 bases between the germline ends. The CDR3 spans 14 residues. For the CDR3, the DNA is TGTGCCACCAGTATGAGAAGTGGCACAGATACGCAGTATTTT. Translating gives CATSMRSGTDTQYF. The full variable domain, with the rest looked up from reference TRBV15 and TRBJ2-3, is DAMVIQNPRYQVTQFGKPVTLSCSQTLNHNVMYWYQQKSSQAPKLLFHYYDKDFNNEADTPDNFQSRRPNTSFCFLDIRSPGLGDTAMYLCATSMRSGTDTQYFGPGTRLTVL.

The CDR3 nucleotides read TGTGCCAGCAGTTTTGGGAGGGCCCCTAGCACAGATACGCAGTATTTT. Translated: CASSFGRAPSTDTQYF. The rearrangement uses TRBV6-5 and TRBJ2-3, with 7 bases aligning to TRBD2. The CDR3 runs to 16 residues. Germline lookup yields CDR1 MNHEY and CDR2 SVGAGI. V was pared by 4 bases and J by 0 bases, with 7 bases of the junction left unmatched.

Only a few counts were recorded for this clone. The chain has TRBV18 and TRBJ2-7; maybe TRBD1 (6 bases). Germline V gene data show CDR1 as KGHSH and CDR2 as LQKENI. This CDR3 comprises 15 residues. With 4 bases removed from V and 3 bases from J, the gap between germline ends came to 16 bases. CDR3 residues: CASSLLAETGYEQYF. CDR3 sequence (DNA): TGTGCCAGCTCACTCTTGGCTGAGACAGGCTACGAGCAGTACTTC.

V is TRBV27 and J is TRBJ2-1; no clear D gene. The CDR3 spans 17 residues. Germline CDR1 and CDR2: MNHEY and SMNVEV (reference sequence). V dropped 2 bases and J dropped 0 bases, with 14 bases sitting between them. The CDR3 nucleotides read TGTGCCAGCAGTTTACCGGCCCAGGCCACCTCCTACAATGAGCAGTTCTTC. This translates into CASSLPAQATSYNEQFF.

The chain carries TRBV5-1 and TRBJ2-3; D uncertain. The germline V gene encodes CDR1 SGHRS and CDR2 YFSETQ. CDR3 length: 15 residues. Between the trimmed V and J ends, which lost 4 bases and 1 base, there was a span of 13 bases. The CDR3 coding sequence is TGCGCCAGCAGCCCCGGTTTGCGCCGCACAGATACGCAGTATTTT. It encodes CASSPGLRRTDTQYF.

A few counts support this clone. The V call is TRBV5-4, the J call TRBJ1-2, with 8 bases identical to TRBD1. This CDR3 region has 14 residues. Germline CDR1 is SGHNT and CDR2 is YYREEE (reference sequence). The trim removed 5 bases at V and 4 bases at J, leaving 7 bases unmatched. The CDR3 DNA reads as TGTGCCAGCAGGCGGACAGGGAACATCTATGGCTACACCTTC. It translates to CASRRTGNIYGYTF. Supplemented by reference TRBV5-4 and TRBJ1-2, the full variable domain reads ETGVTQSPTHLIKTRGQQVTLRCSSQSGHNTVSWYQQALGQGPQFIFQYYREEENGRGNFPPRFSGLQFPNYSSELNVNALELDDSALYLCASRRTGNIYGYTFGSGTRLTVV.